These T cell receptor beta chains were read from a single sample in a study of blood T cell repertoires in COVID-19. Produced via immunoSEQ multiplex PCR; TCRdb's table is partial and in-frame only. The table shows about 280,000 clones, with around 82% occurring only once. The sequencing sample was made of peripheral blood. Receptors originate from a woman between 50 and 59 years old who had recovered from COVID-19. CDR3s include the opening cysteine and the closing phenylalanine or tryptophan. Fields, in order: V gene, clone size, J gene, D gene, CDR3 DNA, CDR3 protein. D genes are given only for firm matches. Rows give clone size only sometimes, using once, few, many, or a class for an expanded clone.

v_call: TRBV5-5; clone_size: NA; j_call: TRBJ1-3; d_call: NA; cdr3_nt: TGTGCCAGCAGCCGGGACGGGAGCTCTGGAAACACCATATATTTT; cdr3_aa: CASSRDGSSGNTIYF
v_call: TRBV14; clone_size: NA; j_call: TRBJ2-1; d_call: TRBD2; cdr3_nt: TGTGCCAGCAGCGGGACTAGCGAGAGGGCCAACTCCTACAATGAGCAGTTCTTC; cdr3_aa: CASSGTSERANSYNEQFF
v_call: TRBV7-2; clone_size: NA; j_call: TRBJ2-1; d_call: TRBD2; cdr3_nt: TGTGCCAGCAGCTTAAACGGACTAGCGGGAGTGAGCAATGAGCAGTTCTTC; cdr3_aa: CASSLNGLAGVSNEQFF
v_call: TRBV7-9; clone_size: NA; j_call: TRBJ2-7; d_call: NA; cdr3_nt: TGTGCCAGCAGCTTAGAGGGCGGGATCTCCTACGAGCAGTACTTC; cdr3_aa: CASSLEGGISYEQYF
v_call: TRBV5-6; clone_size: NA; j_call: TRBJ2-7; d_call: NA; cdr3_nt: TGTGCCAGCAGCGGCTGGCGGGCGAGGTACTACGAGCAGTACTTC; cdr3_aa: CASSGWRARYYEQYF
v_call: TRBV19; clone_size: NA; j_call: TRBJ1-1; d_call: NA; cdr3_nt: TGTGCCAGTAGTATAGAGGGCGGGCGAAACACTGAAGCTTTCTTT; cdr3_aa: CASSIEGGRNTEAFF
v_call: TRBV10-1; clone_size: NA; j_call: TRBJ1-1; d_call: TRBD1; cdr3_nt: TGCGCCAGCAGCCACAGGGGCGGTGGGACTGAAGCTTTCTTT; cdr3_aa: CASSHRGGGTEAFF
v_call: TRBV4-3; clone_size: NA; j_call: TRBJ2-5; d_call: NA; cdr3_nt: TGCGCCAGCAGCCAAGATTTGTACAAGACCCAGTACTTC; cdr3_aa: CASSQDLYKTQYF
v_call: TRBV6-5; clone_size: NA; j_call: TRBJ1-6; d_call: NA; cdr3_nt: TGTGCCAGCAGCCAGGGTTCACCCCTCCACTTT; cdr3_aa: CASSQGSPLHF
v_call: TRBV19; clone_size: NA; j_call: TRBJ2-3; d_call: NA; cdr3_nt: TGTGCCAGTAGTATAGACAGGGGAAGAGATACGCAGTATTTT; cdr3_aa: CASSIDRGRDTQYF
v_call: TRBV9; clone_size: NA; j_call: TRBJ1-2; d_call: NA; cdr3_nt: TGTGCCAGCAGCGTGACCCAGGGTACTGGCTACACCTTC; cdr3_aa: CASSVTQGTGYTF
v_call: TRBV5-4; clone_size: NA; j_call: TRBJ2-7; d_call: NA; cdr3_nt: TGTGCCAGCAGCGGTGGGACACCCTACGAGCAGTACTTC; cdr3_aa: CASSGGTPYEQYF
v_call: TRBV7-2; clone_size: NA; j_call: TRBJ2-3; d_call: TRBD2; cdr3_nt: TGTGCCAGCAGCTTGACTAGCGGGAGGGCCTTGGATACGCAGTATTTT; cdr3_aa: CASSLTSGRALDTQYF
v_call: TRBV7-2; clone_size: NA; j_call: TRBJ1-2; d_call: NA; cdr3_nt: TGTGCCAGCAGCGTCGGGGACACCATTAACTATGGCTACACCTTC; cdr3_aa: CASSVGDTINYGYTF
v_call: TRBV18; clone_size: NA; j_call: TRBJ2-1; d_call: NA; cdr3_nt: TGTGCCAGCTCACCCAGGGCCGACTACAATGAGCAGTTCTTC; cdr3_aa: CASSPRADYNEQFF
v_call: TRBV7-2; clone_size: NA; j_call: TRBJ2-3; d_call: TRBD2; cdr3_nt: TGTGCCAGCAGCCCGAGACTAGCCGGGATGACAGATACGCAGTATTTT; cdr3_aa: CASSPRLAGMTDTQYF
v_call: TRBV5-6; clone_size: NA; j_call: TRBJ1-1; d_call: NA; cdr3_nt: TGTGCCAGCAGCGTGACAGGACGGAACACTGAAGCTTTCTTT; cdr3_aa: CASSVTGRNTEAFF
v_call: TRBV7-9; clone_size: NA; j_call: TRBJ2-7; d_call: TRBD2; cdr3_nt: TGTGCCAGCAGCCCCCAGGGGCGGGAGCGGGGGGAGCAGTACTTC; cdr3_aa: CASSPQGRERGEQYF
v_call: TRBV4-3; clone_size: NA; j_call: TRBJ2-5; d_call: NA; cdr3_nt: TGCGCCAGCAGCCGCGGATTAGTCGAGGCCCAGTACTTC; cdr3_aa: CASSRGLVEAQYF
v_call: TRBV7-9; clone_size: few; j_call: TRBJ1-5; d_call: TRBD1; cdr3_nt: TGTGCCAGCAGCTCCTCCAGACAGGGGAATCAGCCCCAGCATTTT; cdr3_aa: CASSSSRQGNQPQHF
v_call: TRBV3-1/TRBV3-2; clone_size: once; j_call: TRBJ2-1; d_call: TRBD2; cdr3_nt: TGTGCCAGCGGCAGCGGATGGACTAGGCTACTAACTTACAATGAGCAGTTCTTC; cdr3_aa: CASGSGWTRLLTYNEQFF
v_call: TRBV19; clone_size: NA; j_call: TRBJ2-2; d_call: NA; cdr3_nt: TGTGCCAGTAGTATCAGGGGGGACACCGGGGAGCTGTTTTTT; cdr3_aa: CASSIRGDTGELFF
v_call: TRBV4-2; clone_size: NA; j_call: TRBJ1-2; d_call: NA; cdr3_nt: TGTGCCAGCAGCCCATATGGAAAAGGGCCGGACGTAGGGGTTTATGGCTACACCTTC; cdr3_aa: CASSPYGKGPDVGVYGYTF
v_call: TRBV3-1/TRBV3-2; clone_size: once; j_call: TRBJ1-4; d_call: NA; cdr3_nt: TGTGCCAGCAGCCAAGTAGCGGGGCGAAACGCAAAACTGTTTTTT; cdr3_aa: CASSQVAGRNAKLFF
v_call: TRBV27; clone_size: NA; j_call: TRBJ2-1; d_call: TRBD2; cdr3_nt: TGTGCCAGCAGTTTTTCGTCGTCGGGACTAGAGGCTGAGCAGTTCTTC; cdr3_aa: CASSFSSSGLEAEQFF
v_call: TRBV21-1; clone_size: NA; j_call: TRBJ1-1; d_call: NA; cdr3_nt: TGTGCCAGCAGCCCAAAACAGTGTCCCTTT; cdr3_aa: CASSPKQCPF
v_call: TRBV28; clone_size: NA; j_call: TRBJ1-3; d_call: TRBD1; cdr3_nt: TGTGCCAGCACAAACAGGGGATCCGGAAACACCATATATTTT; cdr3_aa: CASTNRGSGNTIYF
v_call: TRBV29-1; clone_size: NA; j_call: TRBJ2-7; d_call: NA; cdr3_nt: TGCAGCGTTAGGGGCCTCCGTGGCGAGCAGTACTTC; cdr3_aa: CSVRGLRGEQYF
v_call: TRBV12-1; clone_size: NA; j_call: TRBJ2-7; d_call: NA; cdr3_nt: TGTGCCAGCAGCTTTGAGGCGGGGACCTACGAGCAGTACTTC; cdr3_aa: CASSFEAGTYEQYF
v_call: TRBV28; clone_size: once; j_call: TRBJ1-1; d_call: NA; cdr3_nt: TGTGCCAGCAGTTTAATCGGGGGAGGAACTGAAGCTTTCTTT; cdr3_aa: CASSLIGGGTEAFF
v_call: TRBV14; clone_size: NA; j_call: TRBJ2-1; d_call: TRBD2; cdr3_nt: TGTGCCAGCAGCCAAGGACTAGCGGGAGGGCCGTTAATCTACAATGAGCAGTTCTTC; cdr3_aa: CASSQGLAGGPLIYNEQFF
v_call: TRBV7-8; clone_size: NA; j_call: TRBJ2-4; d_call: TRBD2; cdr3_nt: TGTGCCAGCAGCTCGGGACTAGCGGGGGCCTCCCACTTAGCCAAAAACATTCAGTACTTC; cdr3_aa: CASSSGLAGASHLAKNIQYF
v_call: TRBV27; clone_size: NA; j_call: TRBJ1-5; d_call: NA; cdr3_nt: TGTGCCAGCAGTTTTGCAGGGGATCAGCCCCAGCATTTT; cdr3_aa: CASSFAGDQPQHF
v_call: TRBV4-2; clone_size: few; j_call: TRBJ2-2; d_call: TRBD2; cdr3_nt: TGTGCCAGCAGCCAAGAAAGCGGGGGGGCCGGGGAGCTGTTTTTT; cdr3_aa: CASSQESGGAGELFF
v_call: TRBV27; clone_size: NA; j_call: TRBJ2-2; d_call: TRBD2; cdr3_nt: TGTGCCAGCAGAACTCATGGGGGACTTACGGGACTAGCGGGAGGACTAGGCACCGGGGAGCTGTTTTTT; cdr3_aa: CASRTHGGLTGLAGGLGTGELFF
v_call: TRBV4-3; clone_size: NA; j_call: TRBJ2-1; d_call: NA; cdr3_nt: TGCGCCAGCAGCCAAGAAGGGACACCCTACAATGAGCAGTTCTTC; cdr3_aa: CASSQEGTPYNEQFF
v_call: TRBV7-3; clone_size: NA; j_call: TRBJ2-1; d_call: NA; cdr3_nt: TGTGCCAGCAGCTTAACGTACAACAGATACAATGAGCAGTTCTTC; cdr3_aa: CASSLTYNRYNEQFF
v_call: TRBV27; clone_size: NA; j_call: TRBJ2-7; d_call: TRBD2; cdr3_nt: TGTGCCAGCAGTCGACTAGCGGGCGGTTACGAGCAGTACTTC; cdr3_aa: CASSRLAGGYEQYF
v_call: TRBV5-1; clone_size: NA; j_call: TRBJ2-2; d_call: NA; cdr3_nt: TGCGCCAGCCGTGAGACATTGGGCGGGGAGCTGTTTTTT; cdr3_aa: CASRETLGGELFF
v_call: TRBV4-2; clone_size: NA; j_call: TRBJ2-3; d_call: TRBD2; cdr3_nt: TGTGCCAGCAGCCTGGACCCGGGACTAGAGTCAGATACGCAGTATTTT; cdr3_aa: CASSLDPGLESDTQYF
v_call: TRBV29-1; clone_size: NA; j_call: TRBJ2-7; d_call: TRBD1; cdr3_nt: TGCAGCGTTGAAGAGGGTGGACAGGGGGCTTCCGAGCAGTACTTC; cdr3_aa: CSVEEGGQGASEQYF
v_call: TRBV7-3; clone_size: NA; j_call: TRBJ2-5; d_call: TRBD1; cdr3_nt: TGTGCCAGCAGCCCAGGGACAGGCCAAGAGACCCAGTACTTC; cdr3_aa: CASSPGTGQETQYF
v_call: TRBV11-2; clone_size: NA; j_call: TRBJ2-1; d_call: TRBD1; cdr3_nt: TGTGCCAGCAGCTTAGATTCCGGGACAGGGACCAATAATGAGCAGTTCTTC; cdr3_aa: CASSLDSGTGTNNEQFF
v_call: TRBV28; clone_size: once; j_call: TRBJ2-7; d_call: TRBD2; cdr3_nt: TGTGCCAGCAGTTCTAGCGGGACCCTCTCCTACGAGCAGTACTTC; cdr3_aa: CASSSSGTLSYEQYF
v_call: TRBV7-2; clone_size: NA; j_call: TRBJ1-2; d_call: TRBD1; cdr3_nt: TGTGCCAGCAGCTTAGGCGGAGGGACAGGGAAAGGCTACACCTTC; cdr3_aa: CASSLGGGTGKGYTF
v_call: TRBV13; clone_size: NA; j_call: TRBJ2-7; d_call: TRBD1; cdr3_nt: TGTGCCAGCAGCCACGAGGGACAGGATACCTACGAGCAGTACTTC; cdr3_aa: CASSHEGQDTYEQYF